The 16 T cell receptor beta chains given below trace back to one sample, sequenced in a study of technical replicates of blood from several donors. Sequenced by immunoSEQ multiplex PCR; TCRdb stores in-frame clones only, minus some. The sample has approximately 85,000 clones, approximately 95% seen once. Sequencing used T cells isolated from PBMCs. Every receptor here comes from a human donor in good health.

The chain has TRBV10-3 and TRBJ2-1; 10 nucleotides match TRBD2. The germline gives CDR1 ENHRY, CDR2 SYGVKD. Trimming removed 5 bases from V and 7 bases from J; junction bases left unmatched: 5. The CDR3 covers 14 residues. This chain's CDR3 is CAISRLAGGNEQFF. CDR3 in DNA: TGTGCCATCAGTCGACTAGCGGGTGGTAATGAGCAGTTCTTC.

The rearrangement links TRBV25-1 to TRBJ2-2; 12 nucleotides line up with TRBD2. CDR1 is MGHDK, CDR2 SYGVNS, per germline. Germline trimming cut 8 bases from V and 5 bases from J; bases unmatched to any gene: 9. The CDR3 is 16 amino acids. This CDR3 reads CASASLAGGETGELFF. In DNA form, the CDR3 reads TGTGCCAGCGCCTCACTAGCGGGGGGAGAGACCGGGGAGCTGTTTTTT.

To note about this clone: One end of the junction is discordant with germline, which a read error may explain. J is TRBJ1-1 and V is TRBV5-1; D ambiguous. Germline assignment: CDR1 SGHRS and CDR2 YFSETQ. The CDR3 spans 11 residues. CDR3 in DNA: TGCGCCAGCAGTTTGGACTTCCTAGCTTTCTTT. Amino acids: CASSLDFLAFF.

The rearrangement joins TRBV7-6 to TRBJ2-2; 10 nucleotides line up with TRBD1. CDR1 and CDR2 from the germline V gene are SGHVS and FNYEAQ. V lost 2 bases and J lost 5; bases outside the gene matches: 8. The CDR3 totals 17 residues. This CDR3 is CASSLQPGQGGTGELFF. CDR3 nucleotides: TGTGCCAGCAGCTTACAACCAGGACAGGGGGGGACCGGGGAGCTGTTTTTT.

The chain is built from TRBV4-1 and TRBJ1-5, with D maybe TRBD1 (6 bases). The germline CDR1 and CDR2 sequences are MGHRA and YSYEKL. CDR3 length: 15 amino acids. V dropped 4 bases and J dropped 1 base, with 11 bases sitting between them. The CDR3 spells CASSPQQGSNQPQHF. The CDR3 nucleotides read TGCGCCAGCAGCCCGCAACAGGGCAGCAATCAGCCCCAGCATTTT.

V usage is TRBV28 and J usage is TRBJ2-3; 13 bases match TRBD2. The CDR3 totals 16 residues. Germline assignment: CDR1 MDHEN and CDR2 SYDVKM. Germline trimming cut 6 bases from V and 5 bases from J; bases unmatched to any gene: 8. The CDR3 DNA reads TGTGCCAGCAGCTTTGGGACTAGCGGGGCCGAAGATACGCAGTATTTT. It encodes CASSFGTSGAEDTQYF.

The rearrangement joins TRBV6-5 to TRBJ2-1; D might be TRBD2 (7 bases). Germline-derived CDR1 and CDR2 are MNHEY and SVGAGI. This CDR3 has 15 residues. Trimming removed 5 bases at V and 6 bases at J, with 17 bases between. This CDR3 reads CASSLIGGAGNEQFF. For the CDR3, the DNA is TGTGCCAGCAGTCTCATTGGGGGGGCGGGCAATGAGCAGTTCTTC.

This rearrangement joins TRBV19 to TRBJ2-7, with TRBD2 matching over 11 bases. The CDR3 contains 11 residues. CDR1 and CDR2 (germline): LNHDA, SQIVND (reference sequence). The junction had 1 base not matched to a gene; V was cut back by 3 bases and J by 12 bases. The CDR3 region has the DNA TGTGCCAGTAGTATGGGACTAGCGGCGTACTTC. Translating gives CASSMGLAAYF.

The chain uses TRBV5-5 and TRBJ2-7; D may be TRBD1 (5 bases). The CDR3 is 13 residues long. V was shortened by 4 bases and J by 10 bases, with 18 bases between the two germline ends. Per the germline V gene, CDR1 is SGHKS and CDR2 is YYEKEE (reference sequence). The CDR3 protein is CASSPPPLTDQYF. Here the CDR3 DNA reads TGTGCCAGCAGCCCCCCCCCTTTGACAGATCAGTACTTC.

The CDR3 DNA reads TGCGCCAGCAGAGGCAGGGGAATCACCGATCAGCCCCAGCATTTT. It yields the protein CASRGRGITDQPQHF. The gene calls are TRBV10-1 and TRBJ1-5; D perhaps matches TRBD1 (6 bases). This CDR3 contains 15 residues. V was shortened by 6 bases and J by 5 bases, with 17 bases between the two germline ends. Germline values: CDR1 WNHNN, CDR2 SYGVQD (reference sequence).

This clone was counted once. The CDR3 sequence: CASSPTQGRTDTQYF. The CDR3 DNA reads as TGTGCCAGCTCACCAACGCAAGGCAGGACAGATACGCAGTATTTT. This sequence joins TRBV18 and TRBJ2-3; D gene unclear. In germline, CDR1 is KGHSH, CDR2 LQKENI. The V end lost 2 bases, the J end lost 3 bases, and 12 bases lay between the germline ends. CDR3 length equals 15 residues.

The chain carries TRBV5-1 and TRBJ1-1, with 7 bases matching TRBD1. The V gene's germline CDR1 is SGHRS and CDR2 YFSETQ. CDR3 length equals 16 residues. The J segment lost 1 base and the V segment lost 3 bases, leaving 9 bases of the junction unmatched. CDR3 coding DNA: TGCGCCAGCAGCTCCGACGGGGACAGTGGGAACACTGAAGCTTTCTTT. It is translated as CASSSDGDSGNTEAFF.

V gene TRBV5-1 combines with J gene TRBJ1-1, with 8 bases aligning to TRBD1. Trimming at V came to 0 bases and at J to 7 bases, leaving 8 bases not matched to a gene. Germline values: CDR1 SGHRS, CDR2 YFSETQ. This CDR3 has 15 amino acids. The CDR3 coding sequence is TGCGCCAGCAGCTTGGCCAAACAGGGGGTAGTTGAAGCTTTCTTT. This gives the protein CASSLAKQGVVEAFF. Filled out from reference TRBV5-1 and TRBJ1-1, the complete variable domain reads KAGVTQTPRYLIKTRGQQVTLSCSPISGHRSVSWYQQTPGQGLQFLFEYFSETQRNKGNFPGRFSGRQFSNSRSEMNVSTLELGDSALYLCASSLAKQGVVEAFFGQGTRLTVV.

This chain connects TRBV19 to TRBJ2-7, with 11 bases identical to TRBD1. V trimming: 8 bases; J trimming: 4 bases; junction bases outside the gene matches: 10. This CDR3 comprises 15 residues. Germline loops: CDR1 LNHDA, CDR2 SQIVND (reference sequence). CDR3 bases: TGTGCCAGTCGATTGAAGGGACAGGGGGTATACGAGCAGTACTTC. This codes for CASRLKGQGVYEQYF.

V gene TRBV28 combines with J gene TRBJ2-7; 9 positions agree with TRBD1. With V trimmed by 4 bases and J by 2 bases, 6 bases remained unmatched. The CDR3 runs to 15 residues. CDR1 and CDR2 from the germline V gene are MDHEN and SYDVKM. The CDR3 loop is CASSSPGTGTYEQYF. The CDR3 bases are TGTGCCAGCAGTTCCCCCGGGACAGGGACCTACGAGCAGTACTTC.

This clone occurred once. The rearrangement uses TRBV6-1 and TRBJ2-6, with a possible D match to TRBD1 (6 bases). Germline V gives CDR1 MNHNS, CDR2 SASEGT. The germline V and J ends were trimmed by 2 bases and 1 base, with 12 bases remaining between them. The CDR3 spans 17 residues. CDR3 region: CASSESPTGSGANVLTF. The CDR3 nucleotides are TGTGCCAGCAGTGAAAGCCCAACAGGGTCTGGGGCCAACGTCCTGACTTTC.